The 24 T cell receptor beta chains reported below all come from one sample, sequenced in a study of blood T cell repertoires in COVID-19. Assay: immunoSEQ multiplex PCR; the TCRdb copy retains only in-frame clones and omits some. The repertoire consists of some 200,000 clones, with around 84% occurring once and the leading ten covering around 5.7%. The material sequenced was peripheral blood. The source of these receptors is a man older than 75 with acute or convalescent COVID-19.

The chain joins TRBV28 to TRBJ1-5; 7 bases fit TRBD1. CDR3 length: 13 residues. The trim removed 4 bases at V and 6 bases at J, leaving 3 bases unmatched. Germline V gene lookup returns CDR1 MDHEN and CDR2 SYDVKM. The CDR3, as DNA: TGTGCCAGCAGTTCTGACAGGGCTCAGCCCCAGCATTTT. Translated, it gives CASSSDRAQPQHF.

J is TRBJ2-3 and V is TRBV12-5; 7 bases align to TRBD1. Germline-derived CDR1 and CDR2 are LGHNT and FRNRAP. The CDR3 has 14 residues. Trimming removed 5 bases from V and 3 bases from J; junction bases left unmatched: 5. The DNA for the CDR3 is TGTGCTAGTGGTACCGAACAGGGGACAGATACGCAGTATTTT. It specifies CASGTEQGTDTQYF. The complete variable domain, with remaining parts taken from reference TRBV12-5 and TRBJ2-3, reads DARVTQTPRHKVTEMGQEVTMRCQPILGHNTVFWYRQTMMQGLELLAYFRNRAPLDDSGMPKDRFSAEMPDATLATLKIQPSEPRDSAVYFCASGTEQGTDTQYFGPGTRLTVL.

The genes are TRBV19 and TRBJ1-1; the match to TRBD1 covers 9 bases. Germline assignment: CDR1 LNHDA and CDR2 SQIVND (reference sequence). The CDR3 has 14 residues. Trimming took 6 bases from V and 3 from J; bases not matched to a gene: 5. The CDR3 bases are TGTGCCAGTAGAAGACAGGGGGGGGACACTGAAGCTTTCTTT. Protein: CASRRQGGDTEAFF.

The rearrangement joins TRBV7-2 to TRBJ2-7; TRBD2 is a possible D gene (7 bases). Germline CDR1 and CDR2: SGHTA and FQGNSA. The CDR3 extends over 15 amino acids. V dropped 2 bases and J dropped 1 base, with 12 bases sitting between them. In nucleotides, the CDR3 is TGTGCCAGCAGCTTAAGGGGGGAGGGATCCTACGAGCAGTACTTC. Residues: CASSLRGEGSYEQYF.

The chain is built from TRBV6-6 and TRBJ2-5, with 8 positions matching TRBD1. V lost 6 bases, J lost 5 bases, and 8 bases stayed unmatched. CDR1 MNHNY and CDR2 SVGAGI come from the germline V gene (reference sequence). This CDR3 is built from 14 residues. CDR3 coding DNA: TGTGCCAGCAGCAGACAGGGGCTGGGGGAGACCCAGTACTTC. It encodes CASSRQGLGETQYF.

This chain joins TRBV5-8 and TRBJ1-2, with a possible D match to TRBD1 (6 bases). The germline CDR1 and CDR2 sequences are SGHTS and YDEGEE. The CDR3 runs to 14 residues. V lost 5 bases, J lost 4 bases, and 15 bases lay in between. The DNA of the CDR3 is TGTGCCAGCAGTGGATACAGGGTCGGCTATGGCTACACCTTC. This translates into CASSGYRVGYGYTF.

This clone has a handful of counts. V usage is TRBV19 and J usage is TRBJ1-4; D possibly corresponds to TRBD1 (6 bases). Trimming took 3 bases from V and 8 from J, leaving 7 bases between them. CDR1 LNHDA and CDR2 SQIVND come from the germline V gene (reference sequence). The CDR3 is 12 residues long. The CDR3 reads CASSIQGEKLFF. The CDR3 nucleotides read TGTGCCAGTAGTATTCAGGGGGAAAAACTGTTTTTT.

This clone appeared a single time. This chain joins TRBV6-5 and TRBJ1-5; TRBD1 agrees at 10 bases. This CDR3 is built from 15 residues. Losses at the gene ends were 11 bases for V and 7 bases for J; bases not matched to a gene: 14. Germline CDR1 and CDR2: MNHEY and SVGAGI. In DNA, the CDR3 is TGTGCCTCTAATTGGGGGACAGGGGCATTGCAGCCCCAGCATTTT. It is translated as CASNWGTGALQPQHF.

This chain connects TRBV4-3 to TRBJ2-5, with D maybe TRBD2 (6 bases). Trimming removed 4 bases from V and 4 bases from J, with 19 bases in between. This CDR3 contains 16 residues. Per the germline V gene, CDR1 is LGHNA and CDR2 is YSLEER. The chain's CDR3 is CASSPQQRTKRETQYF. Here the CDR3 DNA reads TGCGCCAGCAGCCCCCAGCAAAGGACTAAGCGAGAGACCCAGTACTTC.

The rearrangement links TRBV11-2 to TRBJ2-7, with 12 bases aligning to TRBD1. With V trimmed by 5 bases and J by 3 bases, 8 bases remained unmatched. The CDR3 loop spans 16 amino acids. Germline loops: CDR1 SGHAT, CDR2 FQNNGV. The CDR3 coding sequence is TGTGCCAGCAGCCACCCAGGGACAGGGGGCGGCTACGAGCAGTACTTC. Protein product: CASSHPGTGGGYEQYF.

This clone was detected once. V gene TRBV5-4 combines with J gene TRBJ2-5; 12 positions match TRBD2. The CDR3 runs 16 residues. Germline trimming cut 2 bases from V and 1 base from J; bases unmatched to any gene: 3. Germline V gene sequence: CDR1 SGHNT, CDR2 YYREEE (reference sequence). CDR3 amino acids: CASSLGLAGSQETQYF. CDR3 nucleotides: TGTGCCAGCAGCTTAGGACTAGCGGGAAGCCAAGAGACCCAGTACTTC.

This chain uses TRBV15 with TRBJ2-7; the match to TRBD2 covers 10 bases. Trimming cost V 3 bases and J 5 bases; bases outside gene matches: 10. Germline lookup yields CDR1 LNHNV and CDR2 YYDKDF (reference sequence). The CDR3 totals 16 residues. The CDR3 sequence is CATSRAPSGSFHEQYF. The CDR3 coding sequence is TGTGCCACCAGCAGGGCCCCTAGCGGGAGTTTCCACGAGCAGTACTTC.

The chain couples TRBV19 to TRBJ1-3; 8 bases are shared with TRBD1. CDR1 and CDR2 (germline): LNHDA, SQIVND (reference sequence). This CDR3 has 17 amino acids. The J segment lost 3 bases and the V segment lost 4 bases, leaving 11 bases of the junction unmatched. The CDR3 DNA reads TGTGCCAGTAGTAGGGTCGGCAGGGGGCTAGGTGGAAACACCATATATTTT. Encoded protein: CASSRVGRGLGGNTIYF.

This chain connects TRBV19 to TRBJ2-4; the D is unclear. There are 13 residues in the CDR3. Germline V gene data show CDR1 as LNHDA and CDR2 as SQIVND (reference sequence). With 9 bases removed from V and 3 bases from J, the gap between germline ends came to 12 bases. The CDR3 region has the DNA TGTGCCAGCATGCCCCGAGGCAAAAACATTCAGTACTTC. Amino acids: CASMPRGKNIQYF.

The rearrangement joins TRBV30 to TRBJ2-1; D might be TRBD1 (6 bases). This CDR3 comprises 15 residues. The ends were cut back, 4 bases at V and 6 bases at J, with 19 bases in the middle. The germline V gene encodes CDR1 GTSNPN and CDR2 SVGIG (reference sequence). CDR3 region: CAWNHRDRRGNEQFF. The DNA for the CDR3 is TGTGCCTGGAACCACCGGGACCGCAGGGGCAATGAGCAGTTCTTC.

V usage is TRBV5-1 and J usage is TRBJ2-3; no definite D call. The CDR3 contains 12 residues. V lost 4 bases and J 1 base, leaving 4 bases between the germline ends. Germline lookup yields CDR1 SGHRS and CDR2 YFSETQ. CDR3 protein: CASSPGTDTQYF. CDR3 DNA sequence: TGCGCCAGCAGCCCGGGCACAGATACGCAGTATTTT.

The chain combines TRBV5-4 with TRBJ1-1, with unresolved D. This CDR3 region has 16 residues. V lost 4 bases and J lost 4, with 20 bases in between. CDR1 is SGHNT, CDR2 YYREEE, per germline (reference sequence). The DNA for the CDR3 is TGTGCCAGCAGCCCTGACCTCGGAGGGATGGGCACTGAAGCTTTCTTT. This codes for CASSPDLGGMGTEAFF.

This chain uses TRBV14 with TRBJ1-6; 7 nucleotides match TRBD1. This CDR3 has 13 residues. CDR1 is SGHDN and CDR2 is FVKESK in the germline V gene. V dropped 7 bases and J dropped 7; count of bases not matched to a gene: 4. The CDR3 DNA reads TGTGCCAGCAATCGACAGGGCAATTCACCCCTCCACTTT. Amino acids: CASNRQGNSPLHF.

The chain recombines TRBV12-3 or TRBV12-4 with TRBJ2-3, with D possibly matching TRBD2 (6 bases). The CDR3 length is 13 residues. Trimming removed 5 bases from V and 4 bases from J, with 10 bases in between. In DNA form, the CDR3 reads TGTGCCAGCAGTCTGACTAGGCCAGATACGCAGTATTTT. It codes for CASSLTRPDTQYF.

The gene calls are TRBV29-1 and TRBJ2-2; D might be TRBD1 (6 bases). This CDR3 comprises 13 residues. Trimming stripped 7 bases from V and 6 bases from J, with 15 bases between. Per germline, CDR1 SQVTM and CDR2 ANQGSEA. This chain's CDR3 is CSGGQRGSGELFF. The CDR3 coding sequence is TGCAGCGGCGGACAGAGGGGTTCCGGGGAGCTGTTTTTT.

The chain uses TRBV5-1 and TRBJ2-1, with 7 nucleotides matching TRBD2. Trimming removed 7 bases from V and 5 bases from J; junction bases left unmatched: 12. The CDR3 has 15 residues. Germline assignment: CDR1 SGHRS and CDR2 YFSETQ. The CDR3 DNA is TGCGCCAGCCGGGCTTCCGGGACTACCAACAATGAGCAGTTCTTC. It yields the protein CASRASGTTNNEQFF.

The chain joins TRBV3-1 (or the pseudogene TRBV3-2) to TRBJ1-1; 9 positions agree with TRBD1. With 0 bases clipped from V and 3 bases from J, the junction kept 8 bases outside the gene matches. In germline, CDR1 is LGHDT, CDR2 YNNKEL (reference sequence). The CDR3 totals 17 residues. CDR3 residues: CASSQDGINRGHTEAFF. The CDR3 DNA reads as TGTGCCAGCAGCCAAGATGGAATAAACAGGGGGCACACTGAAGCTTTCTTT.

This clone was recorded only once. V and J are TRBV19 and TRBJ1-5, with a possible D match to TRBD1 (6 bases). The CDR3 consists of 16 residues. V was clipped by 4 bases and J by 7 bases, with 20 bases between them. Per the germline V gene, CDR1 is LNHDA and CDR2 is SQIVND (reference sequence). The chain's CDR3 is CASSKQGQGNGQPQHF. The CDR3 DNA sequence: TGTGCCAGTAGTAAACAGGGTCAGGGGAATGGGCAGCCCCAGCATTTT.

This clone has a single count. The rearrangement uses TRBV4-2 and TRBJ1-4; 7 nucleotides line up with TRBD1. V trimming: 3 bases; J trimming: 4 bases; junction bases outside the gene matches: 5. This CDR3 spans 15 amino acids. Germline V gene data show CDR1 as LGHNA and CDR2 as YNFKEQ. This CDR3 reads CASSQRTGGNEKLFF. The CDR3 DNA reads as TGTGCCAGCAGCCAGAGGACAGGAGGTAATGAAAAACTGTTTTTT.